This T cell receptor (beta chain) was captured by sequencing in a study of T cells in Graves' hyperthyroidism and ophthalmopathy. A remark on this clonotype: What it binds is not known.

Per the germline V gene, CDR1 is WSHSY and CDR2 is SAAADI. Trimming took 3 bases from V and 0 from J, leaving 9 bases between them. The length of the CDR3 is 15 residues. Study-wide results and caveats: In validation, the model predicted ophthalmopathy. These predictions came a median about 6.5 months before onset.

Amplified TCR beta CDR3 regions derived from RNA transcripts. The HTBI set primed first-round TCR CDR3 RT-PCR. TCRdb ran MiXCR on the multiplex PCR reads and lists one entry per CDR3 protein. The sample yields 40,000 to 60,000 distinct CDR3 sequences, roughly 51% seen once. Graves' hyperthyroidism showing no ophthalmopathy progression within 18 months was considered stable. The hyperthyroidism was newly diagnosed and had lasted under 2 months; the patients were aged 18 to 65. The study based diagnoses on clinical symptoms, serum thyroxine and TRAb, thyroid ultrasound and orbital computed tomography. The TCR sequence derives from a man aged 18 to 29 with Graves' hyperthyroidism. The rearrangement joins TRBV10-2 to TRBJ1-5; D gene uncertain. The sample was peripheral blood or thyroid tissue (not recorded which). The CDR3 region has the DNA TGCGCCAGCAGTGAATGGAGGGATAGCAATCAGCCCCAGCATTTT. Its translation: CASSEWRDSNQPQHF.